Listed here is a single TCR beta chain. Sequencing used immunoSEQ multiplex PCR; TCRdb keeps in-frame clones, though not all of them. The data show tens of thousands of clones, about 88% seen once. This specimen belongs to a study of blood T cell repertoires in COVID-19. V lost 0 bases, J lost 4 bases, and 10 bases stayed unmatched. The CDR3 consists of 18 residues. CDR1 and CDR2 from the germline V gene are MGHRA and YSYEKL. The chain links TRBV4-1 to TRBJ2-1, with 9 positions matching TRBD2. This receptor was taken from an elderly woman with acute or convalescent COVID-19. The material sequenced was peripheral blood. CDR3 nucleotides: TGCGCCAGCAGCCAAGATCGGGGAGCGGGGGGCCCTTACAATGAGCAGTTCTTC. Its translation is CASSQDRGAGGPYNEQFF.